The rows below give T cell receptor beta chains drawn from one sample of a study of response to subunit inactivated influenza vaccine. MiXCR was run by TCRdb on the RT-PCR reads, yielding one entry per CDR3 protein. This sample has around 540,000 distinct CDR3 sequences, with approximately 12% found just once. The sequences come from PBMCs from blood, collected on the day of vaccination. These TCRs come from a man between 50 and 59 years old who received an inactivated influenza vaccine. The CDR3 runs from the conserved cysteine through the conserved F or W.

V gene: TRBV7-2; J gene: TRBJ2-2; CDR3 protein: CASSPQGVGTGELFF
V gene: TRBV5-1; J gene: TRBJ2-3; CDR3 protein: CASRKDLTTDTQYF
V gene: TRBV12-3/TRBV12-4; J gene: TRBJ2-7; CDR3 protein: CASSAWALSYEQYF
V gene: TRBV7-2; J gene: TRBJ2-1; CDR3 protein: CASSYGRSYNEQFF
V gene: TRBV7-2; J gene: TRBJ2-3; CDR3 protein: CASSLVASPDTQYF
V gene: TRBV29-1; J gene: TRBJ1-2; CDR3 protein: CSVGGQSYGYTF
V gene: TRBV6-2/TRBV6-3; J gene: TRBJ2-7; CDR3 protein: CASTEGSGTYEQYF
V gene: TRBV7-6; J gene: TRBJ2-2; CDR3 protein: CASSLVPDSNTGELFF
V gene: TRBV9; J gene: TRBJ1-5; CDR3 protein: CASSVEGSNQPQHF
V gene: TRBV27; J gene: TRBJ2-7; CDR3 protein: CATRGLAAYEQYF
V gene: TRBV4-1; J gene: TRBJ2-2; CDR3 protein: CASSQDRWAFRGRTGELFF
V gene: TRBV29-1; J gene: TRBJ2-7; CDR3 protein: CSVEKRGTDYEQYF
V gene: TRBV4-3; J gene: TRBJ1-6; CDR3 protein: CASSQDGGTGNSPLHF
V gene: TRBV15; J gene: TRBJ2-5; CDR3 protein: CATSSPHTYQETQYF
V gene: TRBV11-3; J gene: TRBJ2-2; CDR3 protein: CASSSSGTNTGELFF
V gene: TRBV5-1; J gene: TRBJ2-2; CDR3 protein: CASSLSPGTSEFGELFF
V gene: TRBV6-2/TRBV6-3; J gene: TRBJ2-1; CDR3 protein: CASSLSAHNEQFF
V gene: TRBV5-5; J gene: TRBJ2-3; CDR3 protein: CASSRDSSFTDTQYF
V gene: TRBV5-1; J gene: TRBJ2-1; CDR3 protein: CASSFSGLGENEQFF
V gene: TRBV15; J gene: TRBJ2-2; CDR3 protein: CATSRTMTGGLTGELFF
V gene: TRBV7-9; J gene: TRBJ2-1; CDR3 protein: CASSLQGSRYNEQFF
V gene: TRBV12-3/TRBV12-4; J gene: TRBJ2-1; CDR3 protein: CASAMGLAGSGEQFF
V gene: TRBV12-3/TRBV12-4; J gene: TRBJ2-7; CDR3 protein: CASSREGTVAPYEQYF
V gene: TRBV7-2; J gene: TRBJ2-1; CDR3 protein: CASSFGGRAEQFF
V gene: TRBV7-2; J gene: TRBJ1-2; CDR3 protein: CASKKTNYGYTF
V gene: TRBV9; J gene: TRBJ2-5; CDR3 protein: CASSVASGGLVETQYF
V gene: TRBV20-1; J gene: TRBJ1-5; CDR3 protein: CSAVGTGGGQPQHF
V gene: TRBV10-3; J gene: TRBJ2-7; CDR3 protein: CATSYLSSYEQYF
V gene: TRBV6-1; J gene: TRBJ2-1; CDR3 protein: CASLKGGVDNEQFF
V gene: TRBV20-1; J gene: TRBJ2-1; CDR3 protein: CSAGRLWSSYNEQFF
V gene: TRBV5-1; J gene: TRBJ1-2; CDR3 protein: CASSLGMSYGYTF
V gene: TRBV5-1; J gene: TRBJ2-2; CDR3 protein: CASSWDRRVTGELFF
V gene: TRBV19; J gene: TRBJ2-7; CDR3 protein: CASSTARGIYEQYF
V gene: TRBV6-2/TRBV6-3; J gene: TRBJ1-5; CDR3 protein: CASSHPGGPQHF
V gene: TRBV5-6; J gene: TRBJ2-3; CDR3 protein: CASSSATDRPTDTQYF
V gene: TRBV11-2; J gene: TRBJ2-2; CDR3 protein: CASSLDGRLAGGTIGELFF